The clone carrying this T cell receptor beta chain showed up just a few times. What it binds is not known. The record originates from a study of human T cells and chemical hapten exposure. Time point: patch test 2, 6 weeks after DPC sensitization. Treatment of the sample: therapeutic diphenylcyclopropenone sensitization with weekly scalp DPC. Via MiXCR, TCRdb re-called the RACE reads, giving one row per CDR3 protein. The data show about 140,000 distinct CDR3 sequences, approximately 10% seen once. Germline lookup yields CDR1 MNHEY and CDR2 SVGEGT. This CDR3 is 11 amino acids long. V was trimmed by 7 bases and J by 7 bases, leaving 11 bases between them. Study conclusions and caveats: The study found expanded TCRs formed significantly more large CDR3 similarity clusters than controls.

This clonotype originated in a woman aged 45-65 years with alopecia areata. Some clones in this sample may be carry-over from other donors' samples. The specimen comprised whole blood, sampled in connection with sensitization to the hapten diphenylcyclopropenone (DPC). The chain couples TRBV6-2 or TRBV6-3 to TRBJ2-7; no firm D call. CDR3 sequence reads: CASNIYGEQYF. CDR3 nucleotide sequence: TGTGCCAGCAATATCTACGGTGAGCAGTACTTC.